These 28 T cell receptor beta chains came from one sample sequenced in a study of Ad26.COV2.S vaccination and SARS-CoV-2 variants. Treatment reported: over 15 received Ad26.COV2.S at low or high dose, single or two shots; a few received placebo; per-sample allocation not given. After the first vaccine or placebo injection, samples were drawn on day 63. The table came from immunoSEQ multiplex PCR; TCRdb's copy has only in-frame clones and leaves some out. The table has 350,000 to 550,000 clones, roughly 89% seen once. This material consisted of peripheral blood, taken in a trial of Ad26.COV2.S vaccine versus placebo. These receptors originate from a person between 18 and 65 years old who received the Ad26.COV2.S COVID-19 vaccine or a placebo.

V gene TRBV5-1 combines with J gene TRBJ1-4; 7 positions match TRBD1. Looked up from germline, CDR1 is SGHRS and CDR2 is YFSETQ. Losses at the gene ends were 4 bases for V and 8 bases for J; bases not matched to a gene: 11. This CDR3 contains 15 residues. The CDR3 coding sequence is TGCGCCAGCAGCAACCGACAGGGCGATTACGAAAAACTGTTTTTT. Translated, it gives CASSNRQGDYEKLFF.

The V gene is TRBV5-6, the J gene TRBJ1-2; D perhaps matches TRBD1 (5 bases). The germline V gene encodes CDR1 SGHDT and CDR2 YYEEEE. The V end was cut by 5 bases, the J end by 1 base, with 15 bases between. CDR3 length: 15 amino acids. For the CDR3, the DNA is TGTGCCAGCAGTACCCCGGTGGGGGGTAACTATGGCTACACCTTC. It codes for CASSTPVGGNYGYTF.

This clone was observed a handful of times. The V and J genes are TRBV5-6 and TRBJ1-1, with D unclear. The CDR3 covers 14 residues. The germline V gene has CDR1 SGHDT and CDR2 YYEEEE. Trimming stripped 0 bases from V and 1 base from J, with 7 bases between. CDR3 DNA sequence: TGTGCCAGCAGCTTGGCCGGCGGGAACACTGAAGCTTTCTTT. Encoded protein: CASSLAGGNTEAFF.

This chain connects TRBV15 to TRBJ1-4; D call uncertain. Between the trimmed V and J ends, which lost 1 base and 8 bases, there was a span of 8 bases. Germline assignment: CDR1 LNHNV and CDR2 YYDKDF (reference sequence). This CDR3 is built from 13 residues. Here the CDR3 reads CATSRGPGEKLFF. The CDR3 nucleotides read TGTGCCACCAGCAGAGGACCGGGAGAAAAACTGTTTTTT.

The chain couples TRBV5-5 to TRBJ2-7; D gene unclear. CDR1 SGHKS and CDR2 YYEKEE come from the germline V gene (reference sequence). The CDR3 runs to 18 residues. V lost 2 bases and J 6 bases, leaving 27 bases between the germline ends. The CDR3 coding sequence is TGTGCCAGCAGCTTTTTTTTCGCGGTGTTGGGGTCGTCTGCCGAGCAGTACTTC. Encoded protein: CASSFFFAVLGSSAEQYF. The whole variable domain, filled in from reference TRBV5-5 and TRBJ2-7, reads DAGVTQSPTHLIKTRGQQVTLRCSPISGHKSVSWYQQVLGQGPQFIFQYYEKEERGRGNFPDRFSARQFPNYSSELNVNALLLGDSALYLCASSFFFAVLGSSAEQYFGPGTRLTVT.

The CDR3 reads CASWEWDTGAHEQFF. Written as DNA, the CDR3 is TGTGCCAGCTGGGAGTGGGATACAGGGGCCCATGAGCAGTTCTTC. The V and J genes are TRBV6-7 and TRBJ2-1, with 7 positions matching TRBD1. TRBV6-7 is known as an ORF, though its function is uncertain. This CDR3 contains 15 residues. The trim removed 8 bases at V and 8 bases at J, leaving 15 bases unmatched.

The chain has TRBV28 and TRBJ2-5, with D tentatively TRBD2 (6 bases). This CDR3 has 14 residues. Germline CDR1 MDHEN, CDR2 SYDVKM. With 6 bases removed from V and 2 bases from J, the gap between germline ends came to 13 bases. CDR3 residues: CASSGLGTQETQYF. CDR3 in DNA: TGTGCCAGCAGCGGCCTCGGGACTCAAGAGACCCAGTACTTC.

This chain uses TRBV4-3 with TRBJ1-1; 9 positions match TRBD1. V dropped 1 base and J dropped 3; count of bases not matched to a gene: 3. Looked up from germline, CDR1 is LGHNA and CDR2 is YSLEER. There are 15 residues in the CDR3. This CDR3 is CASSQAGDRDTEAFF. DNA of the CDR3: TGCGCCAGCAGCCAAGCGGGGGACAGGGACACTGAAGCTTTCTTT.

A single count supports this clone. This sample also contains other DNA sequences that code for the same CDR3. The genes are TRBV28 and TRBJ1-4, with D possibly matching TRBD1 (5 bases). The CDR3 has 14 amino acids. V lost 2 bases to trimming and J lost 2 bases, with 6 bases between them. Germline V gene data show CDR1 as MDHEN and CDR2 as SYDVKM. In DNA form, the CDR3 reads TGTGCCAGCAGTTTAGGGGGTACTAATGAAAAACTGTTTTTT. As protein: CASSLGGTNEKLFF.

This clone has more than one count but fewer than ten. V usage is TRBV11-2 and J usage is TRBJ2-7, with D possibly matching TRBD2 (5 bases). Germline assignment: CDR1 SGHAT and CDR2 FQNNGV. There are 16 residues in the CDR3. Trimming pared 1 base from V and 3 bases from J, leaving 16 bases between. The CDR3: CASSLALQYRGYEQYF. The DNA for the CDR3 is TGTGCCAGCAGCTTAGCCCTCCAGTACCGGGGCTACGAGCAGTACTTC.

J is TRBJ1-5 and V is TRBV30; D is ambiguous. V gave up 5 bases and J gave up 9 bases, with 20 bases separating them. The germline CDR1 and CDR2 sequences are GTSNPN and SVGIG (reference sequence). The CDR3 consists of 14 residues. CDR3 sequence reads: CAWGRPGIFSPQHF. The CDR3 nucleotides read TGTGCCTGGGGCAGGCCGGGAATTTTCTCGCCCCAGCATTTT.

The CDR3 is CAWNRGYSYNEQFF. The CDR3 DNA reads as TGTGCCTGGAATCGGGGGTACTCCTACAATGAGCAGTTCTTC. The V call is TRBV30, the J call TRBJ2-1; D possibly corresponds to TRBD2 (6 bases). This CDR3 has 14 residues. Looked up from germline, CDR1 is GTSNPN and CDR2 is SVGIG (reference sequence). Deletions cut 4 bases from V and 0 bases from J, with 10 bases between.

The CDR3 sequence is CASSPQRTTEETQYF. DNA for the CDR3: TGCGCCAGCAGCCCCCAGCGGACTACCGAAGAGACCCAGTACTTC. J is TRBJ2-5 and V is TRBV5-1; possible D gene TRBD2, 6 bases. Trimming left V 4 bases short and J 3 bases short, with 16 bases between. CDR3 length: 15 residues. Germline-derived CDR1 and CDR2 are SGHRS and YFSETQ.

The chain has TRBV15 and TRBJ2-3, with a weak D call TRBD1 (5 bases). CDR3 length: 15 residues. The V gene's germline CDR1 is LNHNV and CDR2 YYDKDF (reference sequence). V gave up 0 bases and J gave up 4 bases, with 11 bases separating them. The CDR3 spells CATSRDPGSPDTQYF. CDR3 DNA sequence: TGTGCCACCAGCAGAGATCCAGGGTCTCCAGATACGCAGTATTTT.

This clone was seen a handful of times. The chain employs TRBV4-1 and TRBJ2-7; D possibly corresponds to TRBD1 (6 bases). The CDR3 is 14 residues long. Per germline, CDR1 MGHRA and CDR2 YSYEKL. The V end lost 1 base, the J end lost 0 bases, and 7 bases lay between the germline ends. The CDR3 nucleotides read TGCGCCAGCAGCCAAGTGACAGGCTCCTACGAGCAGTACGTC. Amino acids: CASSQVTGSYEQYV.

This chain links TRBV27 with TRBJ1-5, with D maybe TRBD1 (5 bases). Germline V gene sequence: CDR1 MNHEY, CDR2 SMNVEV (reference sequence). There are 14 residues in the CDR3. V gave up 3 bases and J gave up 6 bases, with 12 bases separating them. The CDR3: CASSFGGVGQPQHF. In nucleotides, the CDR3 is TGTGCCAGCAGTTTCGGAGGGGTAGGTCAGCCCCAGCATTTT.

V and J are TRBV29-1 and TRBJ1-1, with 7 bases fitting TRBD1. The CDR3 is 15 amino acids. Germline CDR1 and CDR2: SQVTM and ANQGSEA. Trimming removed 3 bases from V and 1 base from J; junction bases left unmatched: 8. The chain's CDR3 is CSVDPSRQGNTEAFF. The CDR3 DNA is TGCAGCGTTGACCCCTCGCGACAGGGGAACACTGAAGCTTTCTTT.

This rearrangement joins TRBV11-3 to TRBJ2-7, with D perhaps TRBD1 or TRBD2 (7 bases each). There are 14 residues in the CDR3. Germline lookup yields CDR1 SGHNT and CDR2 YENEEA. V was trimmed by 6 bases and J by 3 bases, leaving 15 bases between them. CDR3 in amino acids: CASRQGGDSYEQYV. In DNA, the CDR3 is TGTGCCAGCAGGCAGGGGGGGGACAGCTACGAGCAGTACGTC.

There are a few counts of this clone. This chain uses TRBV7-2 with TRBJ2-7; TRBD2 matches 8 bases. This CDR3 is 14 amino acids long. The ends lost 1 base at V and 2 bases at J; junction bases unmatched: 1. In germline, CDR1 is SGHTA, CDR2 FQGNSA. DNA for the CDR3: TGTGCCAGCAGCTTAGTCGGGGGGGCCTACGAGCAGTACTTC. Its translation is CASSLVGGAYEQYF.

Of note for this clone: The same CDR3 can be traced to other DNA sequences in this sample. The rearrangement joins TRBV7-2 to TRBJ1-2; D possibly corresponds to TRBD1 (6 bases). The germline gives CDR1 SGHTA, CDR2 FQGNSA. This CDR3 is 14 amino acids long. V shed 2 bases and J shed 1 base, with 8 bases lying between them. CDR3 residues: CASSLRGGNYGYTF. DNA for the CDR3: TGTGCCAGCAGCTTAAGGGGGGGTAACTATGGCTACACCTTC.

The chain is built from TRBV5-4 and TRBJ1-2; TRBD1 matches 7 bases. CDR1 and CDR2 from the germline V gene are SGHNT and YYREEE (reference sequence). The CDR3 consists of 12 residues. V was clipped by 4 bases and J by 11 bases; unmatched bases: 8. The CDR3 bases are TGTGCCAGCAGCCGAGGGGACAGAGGGTACACCTTC. Its translation is CASSRGDRGYTF.

The rearrangement joins TRBV2 to TRBJ1-1; D gene unclear. The V end lost 2 bases, the J end lost 4 bases, and 5 bases lay between the germline ends. The CDR3 loop spans 12 amino acids. Germline V gene sequence: CDR1 SNHLY, CDR2 FYNNEI. The CDR3 nucleotides read TGTGCCAGCAGTGAATATCTCACTGAAGCTTTCTTT. Its protein product is CASSEYLTEAFF.

The chain joins TRBV27 to TRBJ2-1; D might be TRBD1 (6 bases). This CDR3 is 16 amino acids long. The V and J ends lost 5 bases and 2 bases respectively, with 16 bases between them. The V gene's germline CDR1 is MNHEY and CDR2 SMNVEV (reference sequence). The CDR3 loop reads CASSPRGGKTYNEQFF. The DNA of the CDR3 is TGTGCCAGCAGTCCGAGAGGGGGAAAGACCTACAATGAGCAGTTCTTC.

This chain joins TRBV7-3 and TRBJ2-1; the match to TRBD2 covers 12 bases. The germline V gene has CDR1 SGHTA and CDR2 FQGTGA. J was trimmed by 6 bases and V by 2 bases; bases with no gene match: 5. CDR3 length: 16 amino acids. The CDR3 here is CASSLVGLAGPNEQFF. CDR3 DNA sequence: TGTGCCAGCAGCTTAGTAGGACTAGCGGGACCCAATGAGCAGTTCTTC.

The chain joins TRBV12-3 or TRBV12-4 to TRBJ1-1; 7 nucleotides match TRBD1. CDR3 size: 13 residues. The V segment lost 6 bases and the J segment 10 bases; nucleotides outside the gene matches: 11. This CDR3 is CASRGQLGWGAFF. CDR3 sequence (DNA): TGTGCCAGCAGGGGACAGTTGGGTTGGGGAGCTTTCTTT.

The V gene is TRBV4-1, the J gene TRBJ1-1, with 9 bases aligning to TRBD1. V lost 5 bases to trimming and J lost 6 bases; unmatched junction nucleotides: 7. The CDR3 sequence is 14 residues long. CDR1 is MGHRA, CDR2 YSYEKL, per germline. CDR3: CASSFPGQGPEAFF. The DNA for the CDR3 is TGCGCCAGCAGCTTCCCGGGACAGGGACCTGAAGCTTTCTTT.

In this sample, this clone turned up once. The chain uses TRBV11-3 and TRBJ2-3, with D hard to call. CDR3 length: 14 residues. Germline CDR1 reads SGHNT; CDR2 reads YENEEA. V lost 5 bases, J lost 4 bases, and 13 bases lay in between. As DNA, the CDR3 is TGTGCCAGCAGCCAAACTTTCACGGCAGATACGCAGTATTTT. Translating gives CASSQTFTADTQYF.

The rearrangement links TRBV7-2 to TRBJ1-5; tentatively, D is TRBD1 (5 bases). CDR1 and CDR2 from the germline V gene are SGHTA and FQGNSA. The V and J ends lost 1 base and 0 bases respectively, with 16 bases between them. This CDR3 is 18 amino acids long. The CDR3 reads CASSLVGGAGNSNQPQHF. The CDR3 bases are TGTGCCAGCAGCTTAGTAGGCGGGGCAGGGAATAGCAATCAGCCCCAGCATTTT. Looking up the rest from reference TRBV7-2 and TRBJ1-5 gives the full variable domain: GAGVSQSPSNKVTEKGKDVELRCDPISGHTALYWYRQSLGQGLEFLIYFQGNSAPDKSGLPSDRFSAERTGGSVSTLTIQRTQQEDSAVYLCASSLVGGAGNSNQPQHFGDGTRLSIL.